This is a list of T cell receptor beta chains from one sample in a study of blood T cell repertoires in COVID-19. Here immunoSEQ multiplex PCR was the method, and the copy in TCRdb shows in-frame clones only, minus some. The repertoire holds approximately 260,000 clones, around four fifths seen once, with approximately 4.5% in the top ten. Sample: PBMCs or T cells enriched from blood (not recorded which). The receptors were gathered from a man aged 30 to 45 with acute COVID-19. Each CDR3 is given without its conserved first and last residue. Each record gives: CDR3 protein, V gene, J gene.

ASSLDSSYGYT	TRBV7-2	TRBJ1-2
ASSIDLRDRDYGYT	TRBV19	TRBJ1-2
ASSIRTLAAGELF	TRBV19	TRBJ2-2
ASSQEGFGGLAGETQY	TRBV3-1/TRBV3-2	TRBJ2-5
SARPGQGGDEQF	TRBV29-1	TRBJ2-1
ASSERTSPDTQY	TRBV9	TRBJ2-3
ATSRAGGNEQF	TRBV15	TRBJ2-1
ASSEFRGNTEAF	TRBV25-1	TRBJ1-1
ASSEFGDTEAF	TRBV25-1	TRBJ1-1
ASSISGSYNEQF	TRBV9	TRBJ2-1
ASSFPTGQGALRTDTQY	TRBV28	TRBJ2-3
ASSTTGDTGELF	TRBV6-4	TRBJ2-2
AWSPSRTGEIEKLF	TRBV30	TRBJ1-4
ASSMRQGGTEAF	TRBV27	TRBJ1-1
ASSLTGGGNQPQH	TRBV11-2	TRBJ1-5
ASSGTGYRTEAF	TRBV27	TRBJ1-1
ASSLRQNTEAF	TRBV4-3	TRBJ1-1
AAGLAGVNEQF	TRBV19	TRBJ2-1
ASSVRTSGGKATDTQY	TRBV7-2	TRBJ2-3
ASSFTAGGVINEQF	TRBV11-3	TRBJ2-1
ASSLSGNTIY	TRBV12-3/TRBV12-4	TRBJ1-3
ASSPGQGRNQPQH	TRBV7-9	TRBJ1-5
ASSLQDNSPLH	TRBV5-4	TRBJ1-6
ASSVGTANEKLF	TRBV2	TRBJ1-4
ASSQERDTLF	TRBV4-2	TRBJ1-4
ASSLDGGSANTGELF	TRBV11-2	TRBJ2-2
ASSWALNQGRNQPQH	TRBV6-2/TRBV6-3	TRBJ1-5
ASSPSGTSRNNEQF	TRBV9	TRBJ2-1
ASSLKGDTEAF	TRBV28	TRBJ1-1
ASSISREPANYGYT	TRBV5-8	TRBJ1-2
ASSLGQGLKTQY	TRBV6-5	TRBJ2-5
SASLGTQEGYGYT	TRBV20-1	TRBJ1-2
ASSAGGTATTDTQY	TRBV10-2	TRBJ2-3